The clone carrying this T cell receptor beta chain was seen repeatedly, ten times or more. The data were obtained in a study of early T cells in non-severe SARS-CoV-2 infection. Individually, cDNA molecules had unique molecular identifiers attached to them. Each CDR3 protein is one row after TCRdb ran MiXCR on the 5' RACE reads. In the table there are approximately 42,000 distinct CDR3 sequences, around 7% of which are singletons. V gave up 8 bases and J gave up 6 bases, with 13 bases separating them. There are 12 residues in the CDR3. The V gene's germline CDR1 is SGHVS and CDR2 FNYEAQ. The receptor's source is an adult who was a healthcare worker with PCR-confirmed SARS-CoV-2 infection or an uninfected control (not recorded which). V and J are TRBV7-6 and TRBJ1-1; the D is unclear. Material: whole blood. The CDR3 protein is CASSPAESEAFF. The DNA of the CDR3 is TGTGCCAGCTCCCCCGCGGAGTCTGAAGCTTTCTTT.